The 11 T cell receptor beta chains below were found in one sample sequenced in a study of T cell responses to AZD1222 COVID-19 vaccine. Assay: immunoSEQ multiplex PCR; the TCRdb copy retains only in-frame clones and omits some. The table has 100,000 or so clones, approximately 90% seen once. Sequencing used peripheral blood, obtained on day 0 of AZD1222 vaccination. The receptors stem from an adult in good health.

This chain links TRBV7-9 with TRBJ2-5; D may be TRBD2 (7 bases). CDR3 length equals 13 residues. Germline V CDR1 and CDR2: SEHNR, FQNEAQ (reference sequence). Trimming pared 6 bases from V and 4 bases from J, leaving 12 bases between. Here the CDR3 reads CASSRRGGETQYF. CDR3 coding DNA: TGTGCCAGCAGTCGAAGGGGGGGAGAGACCCAGTACTTC.

The genes are TRBV18 and TRBJ1-2; D is uncertain. The CDR3 is 13 residues long. V dropped 6 bases and J dropped 4 bases, with 12 bases sitting between them. Germline V gives CDR1 KGHSH, CDR2 LQKENI. The CDR3 DNA is TGTGCCAGCTCGCGCGACCGGGCCTATGGCTACACCTTC. Amino acids: CASSRDRAYGYTF.

This sequence joins TRBV6-5 and TRBJ2-2; TRBD1 matches at 11 bases. There are 15 residues in the CDR3. The germline CDR1 and CDR2 sequences are MNHEY and SVGAGI. The V and J ends lost 10 bases and 6 bases, in that order; junction bases with no gene match: 10. CDR3 sequence: CATAGQGAIPGELFF. For the CDR3, the DNA is TGTGCCACCGCAGGACAGGGGGCAATCCCCGGGGAGCTGTTTTTT.

The rearrangement links TRBV18 to TRBJ1-6, with a tentative D call TRBD1 (5 bases). This CDR3 spans 14 amino acids. CDR1 and CDR2 from the germline V gene are KGHSH and LQKENI. V was clipped by 6 bases and J by 7 bases, with 13 bases between them. CDR3 nucleotides: TGTGCCAGCTCGCGTGACGGGGGGAATTCACCCCTCCACTTT. Protein sequence: CASSRDGGNSPLHF.

The chain joins TRBV3-1 (or the pseudogene TRBV3-2) to TRBJ1-2; D gene ambiguous. CDR1 and CDR2 (germline): LGHDT, YNNKEL (reference sequence). There are 15 residues in the CDR3. Trimming left V 4 bases short and J 3 bases short, with 15 bases between. The CDR3 bases are TGTGCCAGCAGCCGAAATGAGGTACTTGACTATGGCTACACCTTC. It codes for CASSRNEVLDYGYTF.

The chain joins TRBV30 to TRBJ1-3; D possibly corresponds to TRBD1 (5 bases). CDR1 GTSNPN and CDR2 SVGIG come from the germline V gene (reference sequence). The V end was cut by 0 bases, the J end by 2 bases, with 8 bases between. The CDR3 contains 14 residues. CDR3 nucleotide sequence: TGTGCCTGGAGTGTCTCGGGGGCTGGAAACACCATATATTTT. It codes for CAWSVSGAGNTIYF.

This clone has more than one count but fewer than ten. This chain joins TRBV2 and TRBJ1-1; D gene unclear. Trimming took off 8 bases at V and 3 bases at J, with 13 bases between the two ends. Germline CDR1 reads SNHLY; CDR2 reads FYNNEI. CDR3 size: 13 residues. The CDR3 here is CASAPIGHTEAFF. The CDR3, as DNA: TGTGCCAGCGCGCCCATCGGGCACACTGAAGCTTTCTTT.

The rearrangement links TRBV3-1 (or the pseudogene TRBV3-2) to TRBJ1-2; D gene unclear. Germline CDR1 and CDR2: LGHDT and YNNKEL (reference sequence). V lost 0 bases, J lost 6 bases, and 17 bases lay in between. This CDR3 is built from 16 residues. The CDR3 region is CASSQDLTLHRDGYTF. The CDR3 region has the DNA TGTGCCAGCAGCCAAGACTTAACGTTACACCGAGATGGCTACACCTTC.

The V gene is TRBV6-1, the J gene TRBJ1-3; 7 positions agree with TRBD1. The V gene end was trimmed by 6 bases and the J gene end by 2 bases; junction bases not matched to a gene: 7. The V gene's germline CDR1 is MNHNS and CDR2 SASEGT. The CDR3 totals 15 residues. The CDR3 loop is CASSLTDRTGNTIYF. For the CDR3, the DNA is TGTGCCAGCAGCTTAACGGACAGGACTGGAAACACCATATATTTT.

J is TRBJ2-7 and V is TRBV2; D gene unclear. V lost 3 bases and J 0 bases, leaving 9 bases between the germline ends. CDR3 length: 14 residues. CDR1 is SNHLY, CDR2 FYNNEI, per germline. The CDR3 DNA reads TGTGCCAGCAGTGAGGGGATAGCCTCCTACGAGCAGTACTTC. Protein product: CASSEGIASYEQYF.

The chain links TRBV7-2 to TRBJ1-2; a possible D gene is TRBD1 (6 bases). V shed 6 bases and J shed 4 bases, with 15 bases lying between them. This CDR3 spans 14 amino acids. The V gene's germline CDR1 is SGHTA and CDR2 FQGNSA. CDR3 nucleotides: TGTGCCAGCAGTCCACAGGGCCCCTCCTATGGCTACACCTTC. It yields the protein CASSPQGPSYGYTF. The variable domain in full, with the rest retrieved from reference TRBV7-2 and TRBJ1-2, is GAGVSQSPSNKVTEKGKDVELRCDPISGHTALYWYRQSLGQGLEFLIYFQGNSAPDKSGLPSDRFSAERTGGSVSTLTIQRTQQEDSAVYLCASSPQGPSYGYTFGSGTRLTVV.